These T cell receptor beta chains were read from a single sample in a study of response to subunit inactivated influenza vaccine. TCRdb ran MiXCR on the RT-PCR reads and lists one entry per CDR3 protein. This sample carries 650,000 or so distinct CDR3 sequences, around 15% of them seen once, and the ten largest clones take 7.5% to 9%. This specimen was PBMCs from blood, taken less than 15 days before vaccination. These receptor sequences come from a middle-aged man who received an inactivated influenza vaccine. Both conserved end residues are part of each CDR3. Each record gives: J gene, clone size, D gene, V gene, CDR3 DNA, CDR3 protein. A D gene is named only where the DNA matches it firmly. Clone size appears in some rows only: once, few, many, or a class for an expanded clone.

TRBJ1-4,few,TRBD1,TRBV12-3/TRBV12-4,TGTGCCAGCAGTATCACAGGGGGTGAGGAAAAACTGTTTTTT,CASSITGGEEKLFF
TRBJ1-6,many,-,TRBV9,TGTGCCAGCAGCAGGGCCCATAATTCACCCCTCCACTTT,CASSRAHNSPLHF
TRBJ2-7,many,TRBD2,TRBV20-1,TGCAGTGCTAGAGATCCGTTCCGGGGGGGCTACGAGCAGTACTTC,CSARDPFRGGYEQYF
TRBJ2-5,-,TRBD2,TRBV5-1,TGCGCCAGCAGCTTGGGGACTAGCGGGGGCCGAAGGGAGACCCAGTACTTC,CASSLGTSGGRRETQYF
TRBJ2-7,few,-,TRBV20-1,TGCAGTGCTTCCCCCCCCGATGGGGGATTGTACGAGCAGTACTTC,CSASPPDGGLYEQYF
TRBJ2-1,few,-,TRBV28,TGTGCCAGCAGTATCCGGGACGAGCCCTACAATGAGCAGTTCTTC,CASSIRDEPYNEQFF
TRBJ2-1,few,TRBD2,TRBV10-3,TGTGCCATCAGTGAGAGCGGGAGTAGGGATGAGCAGTTCTTC,CAISESGSRDEQFF
TRBJ2-2,few,TRBD2,TRBV7-9,TGTGCCAGCAGCAGCCAGGGCGGGAGAACCGGGGAGCTGTTTTTT,CASSSQGGRTGELFF
TRBJ2-2,many,TRBD1,TRBV19,TGTGCCAGTAGTATAGAGGACAGGGATCTCACCGGGGAGCTGTTTTTT,CASSIEDRDLTGELFF
TRBJ2-1,few,-,TRBV14,TGTGCCAGCAGCCAAGATTGGCAGAACTACAATGAGCAGTTCTTC,CASSQDWQNYNEQFF
TRBJ2-7,few,TRBD1,TRBV6-1,TGTGCCAGCAGATCACCGGGACAGATCCCCGGCGGGCAGTACTTC,CASRSPGQIPGGQYF
TRBJ2-3,-,TRBD2,TRBV10-1,TGCGCCAGCAGTGAGCCCCCCGGGGTAGCGGGGGGGCCAGATACGCAGTATTTT,CASSEPPGVAGGPDTQYF
TRBJ2-7,many,TRBD2,TRBV6-1,TGTGCCAGCAGGGAGACTAGCGGGAGAGAGCAGTACTTC,CASRETSGREQYF
TRBJ2-1,-,-,TRBV6-5,TGTGCCAGCAGTCCCTCCGGACAAGGACTGTTCTTC,CASSPSGQGLFF
TRBJ2-2,-,TRBD2,TRBV20-1,TGCAGTGCTAGAGATGCCGCGGGAGTGGGTACCGGGGAGCTGTTTTTT,CSARDAAGVGTGELFF
TRBJ2-3,-,TRBD2,TRBV20-1,TGCAGTGCCCGACTAGCGGGGGGATACACAGATACGCAGTATTTT,CSARLAGGYTDTQYF
TRBJ2-4,few,-,TRBV4-3,TGCGCCAGCAGCCAAGTGGCGAGGGACATTCAGTACTTC,CASSQVARDIQYF
TRBJ2-3,few,-,TRBV12-3/TRBV12-4,TGTGCCAGCGGGGGGCGTACGCAGTATTTT,CASGGRTQYF
TRBJ2-7,-,-,TRBV4-1,TGCGCCAGCAGCCCATGGGTAGGAGCCTACGAGCAGTACTTC,CASSPWVGAYEQYF
TRBJ2-7,many,TRBD2,TRBV29-1,TGCAGCGTTGAAGAACGACTAGCGGCAGGCTACGAGCAGTACTTC,CSVEERLAAGYEQYF
TRBJ2-1,-,-,TRBV11-2,TGTGCCAGCAGCTTAGGCAGGGTATATGAGCAGTTCTTC,CASSLGRVYEQFF
TRBJ1-6,few,-,TRBV27,TGTGCCAGCAGTTTGGGACACTTGGGCAGGGTCGATTCACCCCTCCACTTT,CASSLGHLGRVDSPLHF